Listed below are T cell receptor beta chains from one sample, sequenced in a study of Graves' ophthalmopathy and Graves' hyperthyroidism. From the multiplex PCR reads, TCRdb called clonotypes with MiXCR, one entry per CDR3 protein. Of almost 750,000 distinct CDR3 sequences listed, 40% were seen once; the top ten hold less than 55%. Sample: peripheral blood. These receptors all stem from an adult man with Graves' ophthalmopathy. Both conserved end residues are part of each CDR3. D genes are given only for firm matches. Some rows have no size entry. The others give once, few or many, or a class for an expanded clone.

CDR3aa	CDR3nt	abundance	v_gene	j_gene	d_gene
CASSLRNSGNTIYF	TGTGCCAGCAGCCTCAGGAACTCTGGAAACACCATATATTTT	few	TRBV7-2	TRBJ1-3	NA
CAWSRQGAGKLFF	TGTGCCTGGAGTCGGCAGGGAGCAGGAAAACTGTTTTTT	few	TRBV19	TRBJ1-4	NA
CASSLSLGESPLHF	TGTGCCAGCAGCTTGTCGCTTGGCGAGTCACCCCTCCACTTT	many	TRBV5-8	TRBJ1-6	NA
CASSRPGDTQYF	TGCGCCAGCAGTAGACCCGGAGATACGCAGTATTTT	few	TRBV5-1	TRBJ2-3	NA
CSATRGDTF	TGCAGCGCCACCAGGGGAGACACCTTC	NA	TRBV29-1	TRBJ1-2	NA
CASSIDRYYGYTF	TGTGCCAGCAGTATCGACCGATACTATGGCTACACCTTC	NA	TRBV7-6	TRBJ1-2	NA
CARTGQETPGSCFF	NA	NA	TRBV25-1	TRBJ2-2	NA
CASSPGTSGRANVLTF	TGTGCCAGCAGCCCCGGGACTAGCGGGAGGGCCAACGTCCTGACTTTC	NA	TRBV7-9	TRBJ2-6	TRBD2
CASSRDRSYNSPLHF	TGTGCCAGCAGTCGGGATCGCTCCTATAATTCACCCCTCCACTTT	NA	TRBV6-1	TRBJ1-6	NA
CASSLTSGWGSQETQYF	TGTGCCAGCAGCTTGACTAGCGGGTGGGGGTCTCAAGAGACCCAGTACTTC	NA	TRBV7-9	TRBJ2-5	TRBD2
CASSAQEGTSVKETQYF	TGTGCCAGCAGCGCCCAAGAAGGGACTAGCGTAAAAGAGACCCAGTACTTC	NA	TRBV10-3	TRBJ2-5	TRBD2
CASSDRITSQETQYF	TGTGCCAGCAGCGATAGAATCACTAGCCAAGAGACCCAGTACTTC	NA	TRBV7-2	TRBJ2-5	NA
CASIGGSGNTEAFF	TGTGCCAGCATAGGCGGCAGCGGGAACACTGAAGCTTTCTTT	few	TRBV6-5	TRBJ1-1	NA
CASRRTGTTVNYGYTF	TGTGCCAGCAGGCGCACCGGGACAACGGTCAACTATGGCTACACCTTC	NA	TRBV2	TRBJ1-2	NA
CSANTGQAEAFF	TGCAGTGCTAATACAGGGCAGGCTGAAGCTTTCTTT	NA	TRBV20-1	TRBJ1-1	NA
CASSARDTPETQYF	TGTGCCAGCAGCGCACGGGACACCCCAGAGACCCAGTACTTC	NA	TRBV10-3	TRBJ2-5	NA
CSVDAGDSGYTF	TGCAGCGTTGATGCGGGGGATAGCGGCTACACCTTC	NA	TRBV29-1	TRBJ1-2	NA
CASSLERPRDTQYF	TGTGCCAGCAGTTTGGAGCGTCCCAGGGATACGCAGTATTTT	NA	TRBV6-1	TRBJ2-3	NA
CSVDMPGGNYGYTF	TGCAGCGTTGATATGCCAGGGGGCAACTATGGCTACACCTTC	NA	TRBV29-1	TRBJ1-2	TRBD1
CSATGWSYEQYF	TGCAGTGCTACGGGTTGGTCCTACGAGCAGTACTTC	many	TRBV20-1	TRBJ2-7	NA
CSVGDGTGDEQYF	TGCAGCGTAGGGGACGGGACCGGCGACGAGCAGTACTTC	NA	TRBV29-1	TRBJ2-7	NA
CTSSWTDGQEAQYF	TGTACCAGCAGTTGGACCGATGGCCAGGAGGCCCAGTACTTC	NA	TRBV12-3/TRBV12-4	TRBJ2-5	NA
CATSSRGRGRIGNQPQHF	TGTGCCACCAGCTCCCGAGGGAGGGGGCGTATCGGCAATCAGCCCCAGCATTTT	many	TRBV15	TRBJ1-5	TRBD1
CASSQEPTGANVLTF	TGTGCCAGCAGCCAAGAACCGACAGGGGCCAACGTCCTGACTTTC	NA	TRBV14	TRBJ2-6	NA
CASSPQTGDQPQHF	TGTGCCAGCAGCCCGCAGACAGGGGATCAGCCCCAGCATTTT	NA	TRBV7-9	TRBJ1-5	TRBD1
CASSYSRTSGNTIYF	TGTGCCAGCAGTTACTCCCGGACCTCTGGAAACACCATATATTTT	NA	TRBV10-3	TRBJ1-3	NA
CASRYETSSGNTIYF	TGCGCCAGCAGATATGAAACGAGCTCTGGAAACACCATATATTTT	few	TRBV5-1	TRBJ1-3	NA
CAISLAERNTEAFF	TGTGCCATCAGTTTAGCAGAAAGGAACACTGAAGCTTTCTTT	many	TRBV10-3	TRBJ1-1	NA
CSASIAGAVEETQYF	TGCAGTGCTAGTATAGCGGGAGCCGTGGAAGAGACCCAGTACTTC	NA	TRBV20-1	TRBJ2-5	TRBD2
CASSLLDSKYGYTF	TGTGCCAGCAGCCTTCTGGACAGTAAATATGGCTACACCTTC	few	TRBV5-4	TRBJ1-2	NA
CASKTSGTWEQYF	TGTGCCAGCAAGACTAGCGGGACGTGGGAGCAGTACTTC	few	TRBV12-3/TRBV12-4	TRBJ2-7	TRBD2
CASSMGTPNEAFF	TGCGCCAGCAGCATGGGGACACCAAATGAAGCTTTCTTT	NA	TRBV5-1	TRBJ1-1	NA
CASSLDRGDYEQYF	TGTGCCAGCAGCCTGGACAGGGGGGACTACGAGCAGTACTTC	NA	TRBV7-9	TRBJ2-7	TRBD1
CAWSVSGNTEAFF	TGTGCCTGGAGTGTCTCTGGGAACACTGAAGCTTTCTTT	few	TRBV25-1	TRBJ1-1	NA
CASSQGVGEAFF	TGTGCCAGCAGCCAAGGGGTGGGTGAAGCTTTCTTT	NA	TRBV4-1	TRBJ1-1	NA
CAIRTKTGETQYF	TGTGCCATCAGAACGAAGACAGGGGAGACCCAGTACTTC	few	TRBV10-3	TRBJ2-5	TRBD1
CASSFTVRQPQHF	TGTGCCAGCAGTTTCACTGTTCGTCAGCCCCAGCATTTT	many	TRBV12-3/TRBV12-4	TRBJ1-5	NA
CASSPGTIYEQYF	TGTGCCAGCAGCCCCGGGACAATCTACGAGCAGTACTTC	once	TRBV4-2	TRBJ2-7	NA